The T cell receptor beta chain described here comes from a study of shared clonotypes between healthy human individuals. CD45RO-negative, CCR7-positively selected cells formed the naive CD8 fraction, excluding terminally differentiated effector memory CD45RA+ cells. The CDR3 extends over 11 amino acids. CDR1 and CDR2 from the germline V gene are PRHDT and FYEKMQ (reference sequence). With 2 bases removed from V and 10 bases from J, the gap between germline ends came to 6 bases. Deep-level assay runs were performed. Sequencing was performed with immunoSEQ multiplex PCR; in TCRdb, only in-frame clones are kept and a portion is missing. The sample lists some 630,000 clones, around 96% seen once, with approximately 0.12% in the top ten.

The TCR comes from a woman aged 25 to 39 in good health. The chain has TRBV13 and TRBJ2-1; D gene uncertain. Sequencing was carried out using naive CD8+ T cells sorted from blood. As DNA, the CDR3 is TGTGCCAGCAGCTTATCGGAAGAGCAGTTCTTC. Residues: CASSLSEEQFF.